The sequence of this T cell receptor beta chain was determined in a study of blood T cell repertoires in COVID-19 (dated by TCRdb to about 2020). Background on the whole study: Samples from collaborators originated in the United States, Italy and Spain and spanned both the acute and convalescent phases of COVID-19. The prospective study material was composed of cDNA or gDNA derived from T cells, B-cell-depleted T cells, or PBMCs. Subjects who had been exposed to COVID-19, were actively infected with it, or had recovered from it provided the deeply sampled blood TCRbeta repertoires that made up the dataset. A freely available public database, intended as a resource for researchers studying the immune response to SARS-CoV-2, is where the repertoires were released. The samples were drawn from the first 160 participants of the ongoing ImmuneRACE study and from 1,254 subjects provided by 6 global collaborators. A de-identified subject ID, COVID-19 status, age in years and sex were almost always included in the sample metadata. Where available, HLA class I and class II types were obtained from metadata supplied by the sample provider rather than from assay-based typing. Overall results and qualifications from the work: How much clinical and demographic metadata was included differed by source and by participant, and the metadata was provided uncurated.

In the prospective study, participants were 18 to 89 years old, resided in approximately 22 geographic areas of the United States, and were enrolled through a virtual design. In the prospective study, cohorts were assigned on the basis of participant-reported clinical history obtained from a screening survey and a study questionnaire. Recovered participants in ImmuneRACE Cohort 3 were defined as having two consecutive negative NP/OP PCR tests, clearance from a healthcare professional, or resolution of symptoms. In the prospective study, mobile phlebotomists collected whole blood, serum and a nasopharyngeal or oropharyngeal swab from each participant. Additional blood draws and questionnaires over an approximately 2-month period could optionally be provided by prospective study participants. Before DNA extraction, prospective study blood samples were shipped either frozen or at room temperature.

The CDR3 holds 14 amino acids from the cysteine to the phenylalanine. CDR3 DNA is the only sequence kept; it has 42 bases, read in frame from the first base. Reading the germline V gene gives CDR1 SGHAT and CDR2 FQNNGV. V trim: 5 bases; J trim: 2 bases; unmatched bases: 6. With respect to this clone: Which antigen it targets is not known. No base qualities exist here, and no much larger clone lies one base off it.

TCRbeta CDR3 regions were amplified from genomic DNA using the immunoSEQ Assay, a bias-controlled multiplex PCR. The original pipeline was this. Within the assay, amplification of reference gene primers was used to estimate how many nucleated cells each sample contained. To quantify the absolute abundance of each unique TCRbeta CDR3 rearrangement, sequence reads were collapsed and filtered. For each sample, productive Simpson clonality was calculated by taking the square root of Simpson's diversity index across productive rearrangements. TCRdb's version of the immuneACCESS table is confined to in-frame rearrangements and falls short of the full clone set. An unresolved V gene accounts for under half of the shortfall where checked; the remainder is of unknown origin. That table furnishes V, J and clone size, whereas the DNA furnished D and trimming. The sample table holds over 120,000 clones, of which over 80% were seen once. The ten largest make up around 10% of the sample.

The sequence links TRBV11-2 to TRBJ2-7, with 7 bases aligning to TRBD2. This clonotype originated in a man in his 60s who had recovered from COVID-19. Sequencing was performed on PBMCs or T cells enriched from blood (not recorded which). The CDR3 loop reads CASSLLGLAYEQYF. At the DNA level, the sequence is TGTGCCAGCAGCCTACTCGGACTAGCCTACGAGCAGTACTTC.